These T cell receptor beta chains were read from a single sample in a study of blood T cell repertoires in COVID-19. The repertoire was sequenced with immunoSEQ multiplex PCR; TCRdb's copy has only in-frame clones and lacks some. The table includes some 250,000 clones, more than 75% detected once. The specimen sequenced was peripheral blood. Every receptor here comes from a woman in her 30s who had recovered from COVID-19. Each CDR3 is given with its conserved first and last residue.

j_call: TRBJ1-5; v_call: TRBV12-3/TRBV12-4; cdr3_aa: CASSPRWNQPQHF
j_call: TRBJ2-2; v_call: TRBV9; cdr3_aa: CASSNQWRISGELFF
j_call: TRBJ1-2; v_call: TRBV30; cdr3_aa: CAWSVRRTGVYGYTF
j_call: TRBJ2-2; v_call: TRBV4-2; cdr3_aa: CASSQDLGGRELFF
j_call: TRBJ2-3; v_call: TRBV5-1; cdr3_aa: CASRGAGTTDTQYF
j_call: TRBJ1-2; v_call: TRBV15; cdr3_aa: CATSSQTGNLDGYTF
j_call: TRBJ1-2; v_call: TRBV12-3/TRBV12-4; cdr3_aa: CATGGARYGYTF
j_call: TRBJ2-6; v_call: TRBV7-6; cdr3_aa: CASSLGGLGATGANVLTF
j_call: TRBJ2-5; v_call: TRBV7-3; cdr3_aa: CASSLGLAGGLAQETQYF
j_call: TRBJ1-5; v_call: TRBV18; cdr3_aa: CASSPLRGGGISNQPQHF
j_call: TRBJ2-7; v_call: TRBV5-6; cdr3_aa: CASSSAGGGYEQYF
j_call: TRBJ2-3; v_call: TRBV11-2; cdr3_aa: CASSLEGARQYF
j_call: TRBJ1-2; v_call: TRBV30; cdr3_aa: CAWSATGVRGYTF
j_call: TRBJ1-6; v_call: TRBV7-2; cdr3_aa: CASSTGTEHLPLHF
j_call: TRBJ1-2; v_call: TRBV4-2; cdr3_aa: CASSQDSEGADYGYTF
j_call: TRBJ1-6; v_call: TRBV18; cdr3_aa: CASSPPGQYNSPLHF
j_call: TRBJ2-5; v_call: TRBV6-1; cdr3_aa: CASSDRGGGGEETQYF
j_call: TRBJ2-1; v_call: TRBV4-1; cdr3_aa: CASSQLRDRGKDEQFF
j_call: TRBJ1-1; v_call: TRBV5-1; cdr3_aa: CASSLGGQGLPGAFF
j_call: TRBJ1-2; v_call: TRBV5-5; cdr3_aa: CASNPFSDFYGYTF
j_call: TRBJ1-3; v_call: TRBV2; cdr3_aa: CASTRVENTIYF
j_call: TRBJ2-7; v_call: TRBV15; cdr3_aa: CATSRDATSGGLSSEQYF
j_call: TRBJ1-1; v_call: TRBV2; cdr3_aa: CASSSDWPPMNTEAFF
j_call: TRBJ1-2; v_call: TRBV6-1; cdr3_aa: CASTRGGGVVYGYTF
j_call: TRBJ1-6; v_call: TRBV13; cdr3_aa: CASHYSQGFNSPLHF
j_call: TRBJ1-5; v_call: TRBV4-1; cdr3_aa: CASSQERQVRNQPQHF
j_call: TRBJ2-1; v_call: TRBV7-6; cdr3_aa: CASSLTSGGFYNEQFF
j_call: TRBJ1-2; v_call: TRBV6-5; cdr3_aa: CASSYSKGGYTF
j_call: TRBJ1-1; v_call: TRBV6-5; cdr3_aa: CASSRPEGSTEAFF
j_call: TRBJ2-3; v_call: TRBV7-9; cdr3_aa: CASSGWDSQSRQTQYF
j_call: TRBJ2-6; v_call: TRBV7-6; cdr3_aa: CASSRRDRESLGANVLTF
j_call: TRBJ2-3; v_call: TRBV2; cdr3_aa: CASSDPGTSITDTQYF
j_call: TRBJ1-6; v_call: TRBV4-2; cdr3_aa: CASSQENQGATYNSPLHF
j_call: TRBJ2-3; v_call: TRBV4-1; cdr3_aa: CASSQDPPGGLGTDTQYF
j_call: TRBJ2-2; v_call: TRBV29-1; cdr3_aa: CSVEEGQGIVGELFF
j_call: TRBJ2-7; v_call: TRBV11-2; cdr3_aa: CASSLVVYEQYF
j_call: TRBJ1-5; v_call: TRBV6-1; cdr3_aa: CASSEHRDQPQHF
j_call: TRBJ1-5; v_call: TRBV27; cdr3_aa: CASSITGGYQPQHF
j_call: TRBJ1-6; v_call: TRBV5-1; cdr3_aa: CASSSDRIAPLHF
j_call: TRBJ1-1; v_call: TRBV5-6; cdr3_aa: CASSSGQGRAFF
j_call: TRBJ2-5; v_call: TRBV14; cdr3_aa: CASSQGQGARGETQYF
j_call: TRBJ2-7; v_call: TRBV6-5; cdr3_aa: CASSYRDEQYF
j_call: TRBJ1-2; v_call: TRBV6-6; cdr3_aa: CASSPNDRGGVKDGYTF
j_call: TRBJ1-2; v_call: TRBV5-5; cdr3_aa: CASSLDREGGYTF
j_call: TRBJ2-1; v_call: TRBV5-1; cdr3_aa: CASSLGDRGNEQFF
j_call: TRBJ2-2; v_call: TRBV4-1; cdr3_aa: CASSQDQGLFSNTGELFF
j_call: TRBJ2-3; v_call: TRBV5-4; cdr3_aa: CASSLEAVDTQYF
j_call: TRBJ2-5; v_call: TRBV6-2/TRBV6-3; cdr3_aa: CASSYPPETQYF
j_call: TRBJ2-3; v_call: TRBV6-2/TRBV6-3; cdr3_aa: CASSSRVLDGITDTQYF
j_call: TRBJ1-6; v_call: TRBV19; cdr3_aa: CASRDRAQDYNSPLHF
j_call: TRBJ1-4; v_call: TRBV19; cdr3_aa: CASSTNPGQASSEKLFF
j_call: TRBJ2-7; v_call: TRBV7-9; cdr3_aa: CASSPGLAGPYEQYF
j_call: TRBJ1-2; v_call: TRBV9; cdr3_aa: CASSPADIANYGYTF
j_call: TRBJ1-1; v_call: TRBV5-6; cdr3_aa: CASSSTGVDTEAFF
j_call: TRBJ2-6; v_call: TRBV9; cdr3_aa: CASSETSGGSGANVLTF
j_call: TRBJ1-2; v_call: TRBV9; cdr3_aa: CASSDRGAGYTF
j_call: TRBJ2-6; v_call: TRBV5-1; cdr3_aa: CASSSQVSGANVLTF